This T cell receptor beta chain was sequenced in a study of blood T cells in healthy people across ages. Total RNA extracted from each sample amounted to at least 6 micrograms. For the second PCR, which ran for roughly 6 to 11 cycles, a sample-barcoded 5' primer and a J-beta primer mix were used. TCRdb independently ran MiXCR on the 5' RACE reads; one entry per CDR3 protein. In the table there are approximately 780,000 distinct CDR3 sequences, roughly 25% of which are singletons. The V gene lost 3 bases and the J gene lost 5 bases, with 11 bases spanning the gap. The CDR3 runs to 14 residues. The germline V gene encodes CDR1 KGHDR and CDR2 SFDVKD. These data also featured in a second study, about T cells of mothers and their children. That work adds: The study recruited three healthy Caucasian mothers and their six children as donors. Reads recorded for TCR beta CDR3 numbered over 9.5 million per mother and approximately 2.9 million per child.

This chain links TRBV24-1 with TRBJ2-3, with D possibly TRBD1 on 6 matching bases. The sequence was obtained from a boy aged 5 to 17 in good health. Sequencing was carried out using blood. Here the CDR3 DNA reads TGTGCCACCAGTGATCCAGGGGTCGAAGATACGCAGTATTTT. Protein: CATSDPGVEDTQYF.